The source of this TCR beta chain is a study of regulatory T cells in long-lasting Graves disease. About the study: Patients with new Graves' disease had used antithyroid drugs below 3 months. Study-wide points: Accuracy could have been hurt by small sample size.

The time point here: newly diagnosed GD, antithyroid drugs for less than 3 months. The TCR library was made from RNA extracted from PBMCs. This clonotype was seen a few times. The target antigen is unknown. The CDR3 contains 20 residues. Looked up from germline, CDR1 is SGHTA and CDR2 is FQGNSA. V lost 8 bases, J lost 4 bases, and 23 bases stayed unmatched. With iRepertoire HTBI primers and Arm-PCR of CDR3 regions, TCR beta libraries were built. TCRdb re-called the multiplex PCR reads through MiXCR, storing one row per CDR3 protein. The sample shows about 620,000 distinct CDR3 sequences, roughly 16% of them seen only once. These same data were also listed under a study on T cells in Graves' hyperthyroidism and ophthalmopathy.

The sample in question was peripheral blood mononuclear cells (PBMCs), obtained at new diagnosis, from a patient treated with antithyroid drugs. The chain has TRBV7-2 and TRBJ2-7; 13 bases are shared with TRBD2. The receptor was derived from a woman younger than 45 with Graves disease. CDR3 in DNA: TGTGCCAGCCCACCTCTCAAGCGGACTAGCGGGAGATTTGGAGATTACGAGCAGTACTTC. It yields the protein CASPPLKRTSGRFGDYEQYF.